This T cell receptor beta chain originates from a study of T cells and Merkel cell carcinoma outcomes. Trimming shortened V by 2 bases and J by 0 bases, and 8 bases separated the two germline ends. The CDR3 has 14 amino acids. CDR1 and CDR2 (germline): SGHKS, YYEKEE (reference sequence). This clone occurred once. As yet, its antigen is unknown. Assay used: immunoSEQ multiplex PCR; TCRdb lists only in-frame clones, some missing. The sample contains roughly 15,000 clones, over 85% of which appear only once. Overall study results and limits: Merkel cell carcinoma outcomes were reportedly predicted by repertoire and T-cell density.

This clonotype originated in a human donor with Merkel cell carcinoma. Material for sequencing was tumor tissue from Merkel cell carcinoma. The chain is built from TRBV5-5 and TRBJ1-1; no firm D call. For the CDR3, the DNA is TGTGCCAGCAGCTTCAGCGAGATGAACACTGAAGCTTTCTTT. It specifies CASSFSEMNTEAFF.